This T cell receptor beta chain was obtained from a study of T cell clones after liver transplantation. The study's findings and limits: Migration into the graft, not deletion, may explain lost graft donor-reactive T cells.

On this clone itself: Its antigen remains unknown.

This CDR3 contains 15 residues. Per germline, CDR1 MGHRA and CDR2 YSYEKL. Trimming cost V 3 bases and J 11 bases; bases outside gene matches: 8. Assay used: immunoSEQ multiplex PCR; TCRdb lists only in-frame clones, some missing. In the table there are some 120,000 clones, approximately 90% of which are singletons. Sequenced material: CD4+ T cells from blood, taken 12 months after liver transplant. This clonotype was obtained from a human patient who received a liver transplant. The graft donor may be the source of some T cells. The gene calls are TRBV4-1 and TRBJ1-6; 9 bases are a match to TRBD1. The CDR3 spells CASSQLTGGRTPLHF. In nucleotides, the CDR3 is TGCGCCAGCAGCCAGTTGACAGGGGGGAGGACACCCCTCCACTTT.